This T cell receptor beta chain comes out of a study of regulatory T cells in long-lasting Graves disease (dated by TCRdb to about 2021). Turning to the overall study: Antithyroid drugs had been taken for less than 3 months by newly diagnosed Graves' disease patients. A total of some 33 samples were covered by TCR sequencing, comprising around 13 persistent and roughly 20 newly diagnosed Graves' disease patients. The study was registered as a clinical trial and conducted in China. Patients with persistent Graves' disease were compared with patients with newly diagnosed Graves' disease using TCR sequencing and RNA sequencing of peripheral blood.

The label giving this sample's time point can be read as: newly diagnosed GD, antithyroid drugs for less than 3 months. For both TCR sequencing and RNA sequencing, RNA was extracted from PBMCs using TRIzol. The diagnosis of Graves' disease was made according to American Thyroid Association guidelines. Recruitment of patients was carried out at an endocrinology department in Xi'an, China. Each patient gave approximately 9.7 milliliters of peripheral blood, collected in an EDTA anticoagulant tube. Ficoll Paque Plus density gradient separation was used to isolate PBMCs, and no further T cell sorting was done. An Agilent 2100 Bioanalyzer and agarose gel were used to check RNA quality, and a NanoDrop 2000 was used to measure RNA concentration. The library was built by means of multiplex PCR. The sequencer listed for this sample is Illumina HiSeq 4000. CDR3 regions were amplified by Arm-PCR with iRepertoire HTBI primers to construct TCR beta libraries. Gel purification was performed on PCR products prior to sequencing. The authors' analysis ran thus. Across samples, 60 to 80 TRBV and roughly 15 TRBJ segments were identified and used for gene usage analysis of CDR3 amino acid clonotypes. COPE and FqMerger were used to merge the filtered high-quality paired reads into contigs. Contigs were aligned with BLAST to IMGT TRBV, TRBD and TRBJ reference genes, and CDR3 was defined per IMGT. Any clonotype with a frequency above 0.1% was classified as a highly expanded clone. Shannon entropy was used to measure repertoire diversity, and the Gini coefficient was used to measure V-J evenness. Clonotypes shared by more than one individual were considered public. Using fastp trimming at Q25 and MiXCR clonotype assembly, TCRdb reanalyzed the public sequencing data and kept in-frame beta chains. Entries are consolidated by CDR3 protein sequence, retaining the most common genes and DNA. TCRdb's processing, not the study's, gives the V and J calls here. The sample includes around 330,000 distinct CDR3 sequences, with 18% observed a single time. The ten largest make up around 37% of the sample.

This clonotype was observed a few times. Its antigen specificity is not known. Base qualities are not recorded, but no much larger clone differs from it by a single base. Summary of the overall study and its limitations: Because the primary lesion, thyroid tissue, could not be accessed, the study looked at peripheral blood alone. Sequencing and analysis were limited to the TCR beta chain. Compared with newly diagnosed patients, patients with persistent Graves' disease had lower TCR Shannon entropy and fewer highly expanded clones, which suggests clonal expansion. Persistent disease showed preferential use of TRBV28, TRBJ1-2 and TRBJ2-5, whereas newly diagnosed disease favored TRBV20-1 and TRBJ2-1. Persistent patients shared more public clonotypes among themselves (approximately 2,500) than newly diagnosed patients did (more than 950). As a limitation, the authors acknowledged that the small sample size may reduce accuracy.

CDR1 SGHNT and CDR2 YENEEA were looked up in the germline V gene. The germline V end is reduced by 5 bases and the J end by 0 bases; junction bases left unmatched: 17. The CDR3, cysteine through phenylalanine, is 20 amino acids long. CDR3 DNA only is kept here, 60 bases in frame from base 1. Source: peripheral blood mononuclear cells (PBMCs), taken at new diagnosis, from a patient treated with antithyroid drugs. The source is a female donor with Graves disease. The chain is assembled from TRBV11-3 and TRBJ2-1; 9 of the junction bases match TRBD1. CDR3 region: CASSPTLTGGERSSYNEQFF. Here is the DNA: TGTGCCAGCAGCCCAACCCTGACAGGGGGGGAACGAAGCTCCTACAATGAGCAGTTCTTC.